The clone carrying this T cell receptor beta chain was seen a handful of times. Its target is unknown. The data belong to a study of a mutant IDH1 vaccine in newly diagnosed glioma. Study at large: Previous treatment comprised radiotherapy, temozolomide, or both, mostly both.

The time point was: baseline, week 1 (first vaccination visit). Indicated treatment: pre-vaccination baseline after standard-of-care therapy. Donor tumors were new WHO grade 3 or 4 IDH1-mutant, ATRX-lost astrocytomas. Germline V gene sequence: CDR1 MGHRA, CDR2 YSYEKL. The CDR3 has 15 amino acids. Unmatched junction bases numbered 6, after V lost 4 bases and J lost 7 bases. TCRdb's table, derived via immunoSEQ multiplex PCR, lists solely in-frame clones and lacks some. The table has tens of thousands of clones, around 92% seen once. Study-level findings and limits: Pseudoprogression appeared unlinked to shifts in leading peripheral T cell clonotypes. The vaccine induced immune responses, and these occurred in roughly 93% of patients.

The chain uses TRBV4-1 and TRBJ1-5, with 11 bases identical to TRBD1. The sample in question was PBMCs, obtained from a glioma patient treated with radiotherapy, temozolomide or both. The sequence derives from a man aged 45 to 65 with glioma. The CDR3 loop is CASSLRTGGEQPQHF. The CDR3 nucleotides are TGCGCCAGCAGCCTCCGGACAGGGGGCGAACAGCCCCAGCATTTT.